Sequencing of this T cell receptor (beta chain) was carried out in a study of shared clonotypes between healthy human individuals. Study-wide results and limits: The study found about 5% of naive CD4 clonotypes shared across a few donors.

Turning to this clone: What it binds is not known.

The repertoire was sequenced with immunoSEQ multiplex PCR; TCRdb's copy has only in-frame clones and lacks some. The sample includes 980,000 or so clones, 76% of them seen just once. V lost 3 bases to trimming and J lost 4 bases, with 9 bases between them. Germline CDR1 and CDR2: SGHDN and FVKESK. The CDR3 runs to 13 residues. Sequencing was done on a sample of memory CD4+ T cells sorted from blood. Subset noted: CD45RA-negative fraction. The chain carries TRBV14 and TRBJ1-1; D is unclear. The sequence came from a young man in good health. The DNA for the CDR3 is TGTGCCAGCAGCCACCTCGTTGGCACTGAAGCTTTCTTT. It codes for CASSHLVGTEAFF.